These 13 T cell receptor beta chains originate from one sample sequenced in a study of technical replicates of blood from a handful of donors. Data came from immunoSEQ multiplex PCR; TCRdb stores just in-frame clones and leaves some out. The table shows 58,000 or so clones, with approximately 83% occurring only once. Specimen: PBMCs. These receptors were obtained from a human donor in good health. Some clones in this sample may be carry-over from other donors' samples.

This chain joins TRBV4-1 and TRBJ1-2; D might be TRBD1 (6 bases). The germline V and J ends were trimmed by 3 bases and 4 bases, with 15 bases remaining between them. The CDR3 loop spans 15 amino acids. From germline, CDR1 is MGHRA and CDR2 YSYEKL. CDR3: CASSHPTGGGYGYTF. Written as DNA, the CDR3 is TGCGCCAGCAGCCACCCGACAGGAGGTGGCTATGGCTACACCTTC.

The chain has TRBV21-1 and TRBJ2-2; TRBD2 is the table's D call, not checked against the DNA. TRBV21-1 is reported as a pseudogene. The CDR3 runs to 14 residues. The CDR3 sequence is CASSVLVSTGELFF. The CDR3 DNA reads TGTGCCAGCAGCGTACTGGTTAGCACCGGGGAGCTGTTTTTT.

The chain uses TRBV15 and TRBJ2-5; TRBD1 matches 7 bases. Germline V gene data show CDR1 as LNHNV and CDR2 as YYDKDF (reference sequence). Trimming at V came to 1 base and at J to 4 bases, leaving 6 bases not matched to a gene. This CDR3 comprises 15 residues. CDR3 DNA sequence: TGTGCCACCAGCAGAGGGCCGACAGGGTCAGAGACCCAGTACTTC. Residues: CATSRGPTGSETQYF.

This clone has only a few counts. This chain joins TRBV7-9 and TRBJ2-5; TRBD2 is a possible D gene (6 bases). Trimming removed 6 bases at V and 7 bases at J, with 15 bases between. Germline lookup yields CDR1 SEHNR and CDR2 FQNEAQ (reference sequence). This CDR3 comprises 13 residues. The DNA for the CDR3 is TGTGCCAGCAGTTCCTGGCGGGACGGGACCCAGTACTTC. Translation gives CASSSWRDGTQYF. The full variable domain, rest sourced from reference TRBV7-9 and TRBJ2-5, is DTGVSQNPRHKITKRGQNVTFRCDPISEHNRLYWYRQTLGQGPEFLTYFQNEAQLEKSRLLSDRFSAERPKGSFSTLEIQRTEQGDSAMYLCASSSWRDGTQYFGPGTRLLVL.

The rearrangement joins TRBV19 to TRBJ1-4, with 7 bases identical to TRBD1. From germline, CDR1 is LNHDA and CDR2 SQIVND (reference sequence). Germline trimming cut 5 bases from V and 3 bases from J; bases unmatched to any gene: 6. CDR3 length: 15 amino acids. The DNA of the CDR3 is TGTGCCAGTAGTGTCGACAGGGACCCTAATGAAAAACTGTTTTTT. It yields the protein CASSVDRDPNEKLFF.

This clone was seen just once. DNA of the CDR3: TGTGCCAGCACGCAGCGTACGGGTGGCTACACCTTC. Translation: CASTQRTGGYTF. The genes are TRBV6-5 and TRBJ1-2; unclear D gene. Germline V gene lookup returns CDR1 MNHEY and CDR2 SVGAGI. The V and J ends lost 7 bases and 7 bases respectively, with 13 bases between them. This CDR3 contains 12 residues.

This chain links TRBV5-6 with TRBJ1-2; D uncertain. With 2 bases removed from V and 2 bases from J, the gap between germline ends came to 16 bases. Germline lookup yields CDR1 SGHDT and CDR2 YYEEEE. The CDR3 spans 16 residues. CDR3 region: CASSFSPGGWNYGYTF. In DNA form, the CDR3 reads TGTGCCAGCAGCTTTTCCCCGGGAGGTTGGAACTATGGCTACACCTTC.

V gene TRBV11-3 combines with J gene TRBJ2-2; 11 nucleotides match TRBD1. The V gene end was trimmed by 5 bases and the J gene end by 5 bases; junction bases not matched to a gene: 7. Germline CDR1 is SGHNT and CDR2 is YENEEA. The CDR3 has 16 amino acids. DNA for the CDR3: TGTGCCAGCAGCCGTCCCGGGACAGGGGGGACCGGGGAGCTGTTTTTT. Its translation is CASSRPGTGGTGELFF. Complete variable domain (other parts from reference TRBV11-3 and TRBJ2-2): EAGVVQSPRYKIIEKKQPVAFWCNPISGHNTLYWYLQNLGQGPELLIRYENEEAVDDSQLPKDRFSAERLKGVDSTLKIQPAELGDSAVYLCASSRPGTGGTGELFFGEGSRLTVL.

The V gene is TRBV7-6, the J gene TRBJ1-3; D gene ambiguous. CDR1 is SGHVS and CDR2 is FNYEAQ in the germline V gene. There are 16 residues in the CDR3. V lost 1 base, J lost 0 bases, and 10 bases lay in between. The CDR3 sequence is CASSLVPGNSGNTIYF. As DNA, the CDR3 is TGTGCCAGCAGCTTAGTTCCCGGGAACTCTGGAAACACCATATATTTT.

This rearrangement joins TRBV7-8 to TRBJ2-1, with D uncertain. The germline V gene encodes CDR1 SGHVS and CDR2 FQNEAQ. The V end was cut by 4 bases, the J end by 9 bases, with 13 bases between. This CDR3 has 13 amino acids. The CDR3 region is CASSSTRTVEQFF. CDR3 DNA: TGTGCCAGCAGCTCAACTCGAACGGTTGAGCAGTTCTTC.

The CDR3 nucleotides are TGTGCCAGCAGTTACGAGGTAGATCAGCCCCAGCATTTT. It yields the protein CASSYEVDQPQHF. This chain links TRBV6-5 with TRBJ1-5; D unresolved. V was shortened by 2 bases and J by 5 bases, with 7 bases between the two germline ends. The CDR3 runs to 13 residues. Germline values: CDR1 MNHEY, CDR2 SVGAGI.

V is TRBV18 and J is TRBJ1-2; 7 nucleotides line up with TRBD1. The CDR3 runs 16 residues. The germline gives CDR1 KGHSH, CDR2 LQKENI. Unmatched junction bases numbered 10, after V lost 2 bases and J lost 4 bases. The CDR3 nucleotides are TGTGCCAGCTCACCAACCCAGGGACAGAATTTCTATGGCTACACCTTC. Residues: CASSPTQGQNFYGYTF.

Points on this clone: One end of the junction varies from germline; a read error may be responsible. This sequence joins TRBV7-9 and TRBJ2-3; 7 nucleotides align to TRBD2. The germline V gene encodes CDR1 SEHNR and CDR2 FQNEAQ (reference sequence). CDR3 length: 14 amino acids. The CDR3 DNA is TGTGCCCGCAGGGAACTAGCGAGCACAGATACGCAGTATTTT. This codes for CARRELASTDTQYF.